This T cell receptor (beta chain) was captured by sequencing in a study of blood T cells in healthy people across ages. Overall study results and limits: Across samples, TCR beta diversity tracked strongly with naive T cell percentage. With unsorted PBMCs, a conclusive comparison of naive versus antigen-experienced cells was not possible. Among long-lived donors, naive CD4+ cells were more numerous and diversity higher than in aged donors.

Notes on this clonotype: The target antigen is unknown.

V lost 7 bases and J lost 2; bases outside the gene matches: 7. The CDR3 is 15 amino acids. Germline loops: CDR1 LNHNV, CDR2 YYDKDF (reference sequence). For the second PCR, which ran for about 6 to 12 cycles, a sample-barcoded 5' primer and a J-beta primer mix were used. TCRdb re-analysed the 5' RACE reads in MiXCR, keeping a single row per CDR3 protein. The table shows 700,000 to 1,000,000 distinct CDR3 sequences, with around 42% occurring only once. This chain joins TRBV15 and TRBJ2-3, with 9 bases lining up with TRBD1. This sequence originates from a man between 60 and 75 years old in good health. Sequencing was carried out using blood. CDR3 nucleotides: TGTGCCACCAACCAACAGGGGGCTACCACAGATACGCAGTATTTT. Encoded protein: CATNQQGATTDTQYF.